One sample yielded the 25 T cell receptor beta chains listed below, sequenced in a study of monozygotic twins with inflammatory bowel disease. TCRdb reprocessed the 5' RACE reads; each CDR3 protein has one entry and no DNA is given. The sample totals a few hundred thousand distinct CDR3 sequences. Sample: blood. The source of these receptors is a human donor with ulcerative colitis or Crohn's disease, or a healthy co-twin of an affected twin (not recorded which).

The chain joins TRBV7-2 to TRBJ2-1; with no DNA, the TCRdb D assignment of TRBD2 cannot be verified. Germline CDR1 and CDR2: SGHTA and FQGNSA. The CDR3 spans 14 residues. This chain's CDR3 is CASSTTSGVNEQFF. The complete variable domain, with remaining parts taken from reference TRBV7-2 and TRBJ2-1, reads GAGVSQSPSNKVTEKGKDVELRCDPISGHTALYWYRQSLGQGLEFLIYFQGNSAPDKSGLPSDRFSAERTGGSVSTLTIQRTQQEDSAVYLCASSTTSGVNEQFFGPGTRLTVL.

The chain links TRBV24-1 to TRBJ2-5; TCRdb gives TRBD1 as the D gene, but with no DNA this cannot be confirmed. CDR3 size: 15 residues. Per the germline V gene, CDR1 is KGHDR and CDR2 is SFDVKD. The CDR3 reads CATSDVGTGQETQYF.

The rearrangement uses TRBV3-1 and TRBJ1-2. This CDR3 has 15 amino acids. Germline V lookup: CDR1 LGHDT, CDR2 YNNKEL (reference sequence). The CDR3 reads CASREDGGPNYGYTF.

This rearrangement joins TRBV15 to TRBJ1-5. Germline V gives CDR1 LNHNV, CDR2 YYDKDF (reference sequence). The CDR3 sequence is 16 residues long. CDR3 region: CATSREAFSSNQPQHF.

The V call is TRBV5-1, the J call TRBJ2-5; TCRdb gives TRBD2 as the D gene, but with no DNA this cannot be confirmed. The length of the CDR3 is 16 residues. Germline loops: CDR1 SGHRS, CDR2 YFSETQ. CDR3 residues: CASSLPSGADQETQYF.

V and J are TRBV16 and TRBJ2-7; TCRdb designates TRBD2, a call that cannot be tested without DNA. This CDR3 has 15 residues. Germline CDR1 and CDR2: KGHSY and FQNENV. This CDR3 reads CASSQQGTSSYEQYF.

This chain joins TRBV6-1 and TRBJ2-6; the D gene TCRdb calls, TRBD1, cannot be checked with no DNA. There are 14 residues in the CDR3. CDR1 MNHNS and CDR2 SASEGT come from the germline V gene. The CDR3: CASSRDRGDNVLTF.

The chain joins TRBV7-3 to TRBJ1-3. CDR1 and CDR2 from the germline V gene are SGHTA and FQGTGA. This CDR3 is built from 14 residues. CDR3 in amino acids: CASSSQGSGNTIYF.

The chain combines TRBV10-3 with TRBJ2-3; TCRdb calls TRBD2, which cannot be checked without DNA. The CDR3 sequence is 14 residues long. Germline CDR1 reads ENHRY; CDR2 reads SYGVKD. Here the CDR3 reads CAIEPRASGGTQYF.

J is TRBJ2-7 and V is TRBV6-2 or TRBV6-3. Germline V gene sequence: CDR1 MNHEY, CDR2 SVGEGT. This CDR3 region has 13 residues. Here the CDR3 reads CAIRTVNSYEQYF.

The rearrangement joins TRBV6-5 to TRBJ1-1; lacking DNA, the TRBD1 call made by TCRdb goes unchecked. Germline-derived CDR1 and CDR2 are MNHEY and SVGAGI. The CDR3 is made up of 13 amino acids. The CDR3 reads CASSRRQGVGAFF.

The chain has TRBV28 and TRBJ2-2; TCRdb's assignment of TRBD1 cannot be checked, as there is no DNA. The CDR3 loop spans 12 amino acids. The germline gives CDR1 MDHEN, CDR2 SYDVKM. This chain's CDR3 is CASSTGTGELFF.

The V gene is TRBV15, the J gene TRBJ2-7; TCRdb's D call of TRBD1 is untestable without DNA. This CDR3 contains 13 residues. The germline gives CDR1 LNHNV, CDR2 YYDKDF (reference sequence). CDR3 protein: CATLNRASGEQYF.

V gene TRBV11-2 combines with J gene TRBJ1-1; TCRdb selects TRBD1, and the lack of DNA leaves this call unchecked. Germline V gene lookup returns CDR1 SGHAT and CDR2 FQNNGV. This CDR3 contains 15 residues. The CDR3 loop is CASSPRGHPNTEAFF.

This chain uses TRBV6-1 with TRBJ1-5; the TCRdb call, TRBD1, lacks DNA for checking. The length of the CDR3 is 15 residues. CDR1 and CDR2 (germline): MNHNS, SASEGT. This CDR3 is CASDGQGRMNQPQHF.

The chain couples TRBV12-3 or TRBV12-4 to TRBJ2-7; TCRdb selects TRBD1, and the lack of DNA leaves this call unchecked. This CDR3 region has 14 residues. The CDR3 spells CASNQQGPSYEQYF.

The rearrangement links TRBV18 to TRBJ2-3. The CDR3 is 15 residues long. CDR1 and CDR2 from the germline V gene are KGHSH and LQKENI. This CDR3 reads CASSPLLSTPDTQYF.

This rearrangement joins TRBV28 to TRBJ2-7; without DNA, the TCRdb call of TRBD1 cannot be checked. The CDR3 sequence is 13 residues long. In germline, CDR1 is MDHEN, CDR2 SYDVKM. CDR3 protein: CASSGWGVGEQYF.

This chain uses TRBV6-1 with TRBJ1-1; the TRBD1 assignment by TCRdb is unverifiable without DNA. CDR1 and CDR2 (germline): MNHNS, SASEGT. CDR3 size: 14 residues. CDR3 sequence: CASSRTVGDTEAFF.

The CDR3 is CASSWAGQVGETQYF. The chain links TRBV5-4 to TRBJ2-5; TCRdb names TRBD1, which stays unverified in the absence of DNA. Looked up from germline, CDR1 is SGHNT and CDR2 is YYREEE (reference sequence). CDR3 length: 15 residues.

The V and J genes are TRBV19 and TRBJ2-7; TCRdb reports TRBD1, a call that lacks DNA to check it against. This CDR3 spans 15 amino acids. Germline V gene data show CDR1 as LNHDA and CDR2 as SQIVND (reference sequence). The CDR3 spells CASNDRGRSSYEQYF.

The chain employs TRBV5-6 and TRBJ2-7. The length of the CDR3 is 16 residues. The germline V gene has CDR1 SGHDT and CDR2 YYEEEE. The CDR3 reads CASSRWALIGDYEQYF.

The chain links TRBV29-1 to TRBJ2-3; TCRdb outputs TRBD2, but without DNA this stays unchecked. The germline CDR1 and CDR2 sequences are SQVTM and ANQGSEA. The CDR3 has 19 amino acids. The CDR3 sequence is CSVEEVWTSGESSTDTQYF.

The rearrangement uses TRBV27 and TRBJ2-3; TCRdb's D gene call, TRBD1, goes unchecked for lack of DNA. CDR3 size: 15 residues. Germline V gene data show CDR1 as MNHEY and CDR2 as SMNVEV (reference sequence). The CDR3 here is CASSLRTLSTDTQYF.

The V gene is TRBV12-3 or TRBV12-4, the J gene TRBJ2-5. The CDR3 runs 14 residues. CDR3 residues: CASSLGFSQETQYF.